This is a list of T cell receptor beta chains from one sample in a study of Graves' ophthalmopathy and Graves' hyperthyroidism. From the multiplex PCR reads, TCRdb called clonotypes with MiXCR, one entry per CDR3 protein. The sample holds 170,000 or so distinct CDR3 sequences, just under 40% seen once. Sequences were obtained from peripheral blood. These receptors came from a man younger than 45 with Graves' ophthalmopathy. Both conserved end residues are trimmed from each CDR3.

v_gene | len | CDR3aa
TRBV15 | 11 | ATSRALVETQY
TRBV12-3/TRBV12-4 | 13 | ASSLRWDYRYEQY
TRBV28 | 15 | ASSSLDRVSYNSPLH
TRBV28 | 12 | ASSTGLLNTEAF
TRBV6-5 | 15 | ASSYSGLAGPIYEQY
TRBV6-5 | 13 | ASSYPRQGSHEQF
TRBV5-6 | 12 | ASSRWTENYEQY
TRBV7-2 | 13 | ASSLQGAVQETQY
TRBV24-1 | 12 | ATSDLDTPKTQY
TRBV20-1 | 10 | RVLSGLKTQY
TRBV12-3/TRBV12-4 | 12 | ASSILAGGETQY
TRBV4-3 | 12 | ASSQGAVNYGYT
TRBV6-2/TRBV6-3 | 11 | ASRDSLIYEQY
TRBV12-3/TRBV12-4 | 13 | ASSLLPDRHYEQY
TRBV5-8 | 13 | ASSFRRQGNTEAF
TRBV15 | 14 | ATSRGLAGEGETQY
TRBV24-1 | 11 | ATSNGGNYGYT
TRBV6-5 | 11 | ASTGTLQETQY
TRBV6-1 | 12 | ASELDRDPGELF
TRBV6-5 | 9 | ASIGGQGYT
TRBV24-1 | 11 | ATSGGPSYEQY
TRBV20-1 | 12 | SARDNWMGGGYT
TRBV29-1 | 13 | SVAKGLTSKNIQY
TRBV27 | 13 | ASSLGTSEFYEQY
TRBV13 | 12 | ASSSRQGGETQY
TRBV6-2/TRBV6-3 | 18 | ASSPPSGGGVKTSEETQY
TRBV7-8 | 17 | ASSSPSDDSREVKETQY
TRBV7-2 | 12 | ASSLDGSPYGYT
TRBV4-2 | 13 | ASSQVLAAAYEQY
TRBV6-5 | 15 | ASSYPRTSRTAYEQY
TRBV12-3/TRBV12-4 | 11 | ASSLLVNYGYT
TRBV6-1 | 13 | ASSQRRVGTGELF
TRBV7-2 | 11 | ASGGAGVQPQH
TRBV28 | 9 | ASSPDLGPL
TRBV10-3 | 12 | AISEGDLVQPQH
TRBV20-1 | 10 | SARAGGTEAF
TRBV6-5 | 13 | ASSYGTGANYGYT
TRBV30 | 12 | AWSVRRASYGYT
TRBV6-1 | 14 | ASSHLGQSVNYGYT
TRBV6-2/TRBV6-3 | 13 | ASSYVWQMNTEAF
TRBV6-2/TRBV6-3 | 14 | ASSYSTRTGDYEQY